These T cell receptor beta chains were read from a single sample in a study of blood T cell repertoires in COVID-19. Clones were sequenced by immunoSEQ multiplex PCR, and TCRdb holds only the in-frame ones, with some missing. Here the sample spans 200,000 to 300,000 clones, around 85% being singletons. Sequencing input: peripheral blood. These receptors all come from a woman older than 75 with acute or convalescent COVID-19. Each CDR3 is given with its conserved first and last residue. The D gene is left open where the match is weak. Size is omitted from some rows. Given values are once, few, many or a class for expanded clones.

size,D,V,J,DNA,CDR3
.,TRBD1,TRBV4-1,TRBJ1-5,TGCGCCAGCAGCCAAGAAGGGGGCCCCCAGCAATCAGAGCCCCAGCATTTT,CASSQEGGPQQSEPQHF
.,TRBD2,TRBV11-2,TRBJ2-7,TGTGCCAGCAGCTTAGTGCGGGGGGGAGGCGAGCAGTACTTC,CASSLVRGGGEQYF
.,TRBD1,TRBV2,TRBJ1-4,TGTGCCAGCAGTGAAGACAGGGGGATTGGAAAACTGTTTTTT,CASSEDRGIGKLFF
.,.,TRBV7-9,TRBJ1-1,TGTGCCAGCAGCCCTCAGGGGATATGGACTGAAGCTTTCTTT,CASSPQGIWTEAFF
.,TRBD1,TRBV5-6,TRBJ2-2,TGTGCCAGCAGCTGGGGACAGGCGAACACCGGGGAGCTGTTTTTT,CASSWGQANTGELFF
.,TRBD1,TRBV5-6,TRBJ1-1,TGTGCCAGCAGCTCTAACAGGGGGCAGAGGGGCACTGAAGCTTTCTTT,CASSSNRGQRGTEAFF
.,.,TRBV11-2,TRBJ2-2,TGTGCCAGCAGCTTAGCGGGGGCGAACACCGGGGAGCTGTTTTTT,CASSLAGANTGELFF
.,.,TRBV9,TRBJ2-1,TGTGCCAGCAGCCTCGGGACTGCCTCCTACAATGAGCAGTTCTTC,CASSLGTASYNEQFF
.,.,TRBV5-1,TRBJ2-2,TGCGCCAGCAGCTGGGGAGGAGTTAGGGAGCTGTTTTTT,CASSWGGVRELFF
.,TRBD1,TRBV7-2,TRBJ1-1,TGTGCCAGCTCAACAGGGGGCTGGGACACTGAAGCTTTCTTT,CASSTGGWDTEAFF
.,TRBD1,TRBV28,TRBJ1-1,TGTGCCAGCAGCCATGATGCCGGGACAGGGGGATTGAACACTGAAGCTTTCTTT,CASSHDAGTGGLNTEAFF
.,.,TRBV11-3,TRBJ2-5,TGTGCCAGCAGCTTAGGATACCAAAGCGGCACCCAAGAGACCCAGTACTTC,CASSLGYQSGTQETQYF
.,TRBD1,TRBV6-5,TRBJ2-2,TGTGCCAGCAGACCCTCACAGGGGTCCGGGGAGCTGTTTTTT,CASRPSQGSGELFF
.,.,TRBV2,TRBJ1-2,TGTGCCACACTACGGGGGTATGGCTACACCTTC,CATLRGYGYTF
.,TRBD1,TRBV28,TRBJ1-5,TGTGCCAGCAGTAATCCGGGACAGGGGGCAAGGCAGCCCCAGCATTTT,CASSNPGQGARQPQHF
.,.,TRBV6-5,TRBJ2-2,TGTGCCAGCGGAGGGACAGCGCGGCTCGGGGAGCTGTTTTTT,CASGGTARLGELFF
.,TRBD1,TRBV30,TRBJ1-1,TGTGCCTGGAAACAGGGGGCGAACACTGAAGCTTTCTTT,CAWKQGANTEAFF
.,.,TRBV6-5,TRBJ1-1,TGTGCCAGCAGTTTTACGGACAGCCTCAACACTGAAGCTTTCTTT,CASSFTDSLNTEAFF
.,TRBD2,TRBV6-5,TRBJ2-7,TGTACCAGCAGTTACAGCGCGGGGGTAACCTACGAGCAGTACTTC,CTSSYSAGVTYEQYF
.,.,TRBV19,TRBJ1-1,TGTGCCAGTAGTATAGACCGACTGCACACTGAAGCTTTCTTT,CASSIDRLHTEAFF
.,TRBD1,TRBV27,TRBJ1-2,TGTGCCAGCAGTTGGAACAGGGGAGATGGCTACACCTTC,CASSWNRGDGYTF
.,.,TRBV2,TRBJ1-4,TGTGCCAGCAGGCTACAGGGTGCAACTAATGAAAAACTGTTTTTT,CASRLQGATNEKLFF
.,.,TRBV27,TRBJ2-7,TGTGCCAGCAGTCCCGCCCTTGACAGACCTACCTACGAGCAGTACTTC,CASSPALDRPTYEQYF
.,TRBD2,TRBV4-2,TRBJ2-3,TGTGCCAGCAGCCTCCCAAGAGGCGGCGGGGGGCCCGGAGATACGCAGTATTTT,CASSLPRGGGGPGDTQYF
.,.,TRBV28,TRBJ2-5,TGTGCCAGCAGTACAGGGGGCGGGAGGGAGACCCAGTACTTC,CASSTGGGRETQYF
.,.,TRBV7-8,TRBJ1-4,TGTGCCAGCAGCTTACGCGGCACTGCAACTAATGAAAAACTGTTTTTT,CASSLRGTATNEKLFF
.,.,TRBV2,TRBJ2-1,TGTGCCAGCAGTCTCGTATACCGAGACAATGAGCAGTTCTTC,CASSLVYRDNEQFF
.,.,TRBV28,TRBJ2-6,TGTGCCAGCAGTTCCCCCTTTGGGAGCCGCTCTGGGGCCAACGTCCTGACTTTC,CASSSPFGSRSGANVLTF
.,.,TRBV5-5,TRBJ1-5,TGTGCCAGCAGCTTGGCCCCAGATCAGCCCCAGCATTTT,CASSLAPDQPQHF
.,.,TRBV19,TRBJ2-2,TGTGCCAGTAGTACCATGGGAGGGGCAGGGGCCGGGGAGCTGTTTTTT,CASSTMGGAGAGELFF
.,TRBD2,TRBV3-1/TRBV3-2,TRBJ2-1,TGTGCCAGCAGCCAAGATACGGGGGGGGGCCTCAATGAGCAGTTCTTC,CASSQDTGGGLNEQFF
.,TRBD1,TRBV5-6,TRBJ2-7,TGTGCCAGCAGCCGAGGTGACAGGGGTGGCTACGAGCAGTACTTC,CASSRGDRGGYEQYF
.,.,TRBV6-6,TRBJ1-2,TGTGCCAGCAGTTACCCGACATCTAACTATGGCTACACCTTC,CASSYPTSNYGYTF
once,TRBD1,TRBV18,TRBJ1-5,TGTGCCAGCTCACCAACAGGGGGGGGACATCAGCCCCAGCATTTT,CASSPTGGGHQPQHF
few,.,TRBV7-2,TRBJ2-3,TGTGCCAGCAGCCCCTACACAGATACGCAGTATTTT,CASSPYTDTQYF
.,.,TRBV28,TRBJ1-5,TGTGCCAGCAGTTTAATGGGGGGATATAGCAATCAGCCCCAGCATTTT,CASSLMGGYSNQPQHF
.,.,TRBV19,TRBJ2-2,TGTGCCAGTAGTATTCTTGGCAGGGCGAACACCGGGGAGCTGTTTTTT,CASSILGRANTGELFF
few,TRBD1,TRBV19,TRBJ1-1,TGTGCCAGTAGTGTCGGACAGGCGGAGGGTTCGGCTTTCTTT,CASSVGQAEGSAFF
.,TRBD2,TRBV5-4,TRBJ2-1,TGTGCCAGCAGCTGGGGAGGGTACAATGAGCAGTTCTTC,CASSWGGYNEQFF
.,.,TRBV19,TRBJ1-2,TGTGCCAGTACCATCTCGGACAGTCCATATGGCTACACCTTC,CASTISDSPYGYTF
.,TRBD1,TRBV10-3,TRBJ1-4,TGTGCCATCAGCCCGGGACAGGGAACTAATGAAAAACTGTTTTTT,CAISPGQGTNEKLFF
.,.,TRBV4-1,TRBJ1-4,TGCGCCAGCAGCCACCCTTCCCAGGGGCCTAATGAAAAACTGTTTTTT,CASSHPSQGPNEKLFF
few,.,TRBV5-4,TRBJ1-2,TGTGCCAGCACCTTACTCCTGACAGGAAAAGTCTATGGCTACACCTTC,CASTLLLTGKVYGYTF
few,TRBD1,TRBV5-1,TRBJ1-2,TGCGCCAGCAGTCCGGCCGGGACAGGGAACTATGGCTACACCTTC,CASSPAGTGNYGYTF
.,.,TRBV21-1,TRBJ2-5,TGTGCCTCACCCCCAGGGGACAGACAAGAGACCCAGTACTTC,CASPPGDRQETQYF